Below are 16 T cell receptor beta chains sequenced from a single sample in a study of cytomegalovirus exposure and HLA in healthy donors. PCR primers comprised 60 Vbeta and 13 Jbeta primers. Repertoires were generated with immunoSEQ multiplex PCR, while TCRdb's copy carries only in-frame clones and drops some. The sample has more than 100,000 clones, over 70% seen once; the top ten hold about 1.5%. The sequenced sample consisted of PBMCs. These receptors came from a woman younger than 35 in good health and CMV-seronegative.

The chain employs TRBV30 and TRBJ2-7; 9 bases line up with TRBD1. This CDR3 region has 13 residues. Germline loops: CDR1 GTSNPN, CDR2 SVGIG (reference sequence). The V and J ends lost 6 bases and 6 bases, in that order; junction bases with no gene match: 9. The CDR3 sequence is CACLPDRGSEQYF. In nucleotides, the CDR3 is TGTGCCTGCCTCCCGGACAGGGGCTCCGAGCAGTACTTC.

This chain links TRBV7-8 with TRBJ2-5; possible D gene TRBD2, 7 bases. CDR1 and CDR2 (germline): SGHVS, FQNEAQ. Trimming stripped 1 base from V and 5 bases from J, with 17 bases between. This CDR3 is 16 amino acids long. The CDR3 region is CASSLGGGVAYETQYF. In nucleotides, the CDR3 is TGTGCCAGCAGCTTAGGAGGGGGGGTTGCCTATGAGACCCAGTACTTC.

This chain joins TRBV13 and TRBJ1-1, with 8 nucleotides matching TRBD1. Losses at the gene ends were 4 bases for V and 5 bases for J; bases not matched to a gene: 3. The CDR3 length is 13 residues. Germline loops: CDR1 PRHDT, CDR2 FYEKMQ (reference sequence). This CDR3 is CASSSTGETEAFF. The CDR3 region has the DNA TGTGCCAGCAGCTCGACAGGGGAGACTGAAGCTTTCTTT.

The chain is built from TRBV28 and TRBJ1-5; D uncertain. CDR3 size: 12 residues. The ends were cut back, 3 bases at V and 4 bases at J, with 4 bases in the middle. The germline CDR1 and CDR2 sequences are MDHEN and SYDVKM. For the CDR3, the DNA is TGTGCCAGCAGTTTGCAGAATCAGCCCCAGCATTTT. Protein product: CASSLQNQPQHF.

This clone was counted a few times. V gene TRBV6-6 combines with J gene TRBJ1-1, with 7 positions matching TRBD1. Unmatched junction bases numbered 9, after V lost 9 bases and J lost 5 bases. CDR3 length: 13 residues. Germline V gene data show CDR1 as MNHNY and CDR2 as SVGAGI (reference sequence). The CDR3 nucleotides are TGTGCCAGTCTCTTACAGGGGACAACTGAAGCTTTCTTT. As protein: CASLLQGTTEAFF.

The CDR3 DNA sequence: TGTGCCAGCAGCTCAGGACTAGCGGGAGTATGGGACGAGCAGTACTTC. Its protein product is CASSSGLAGVWDEQYF. This sequence joins TRBV5-4 and TRBJ2-7; 13 nucleotides match TRBD2. Germline trimming cut 3 bases from V and 5 bases from J; bases unmatched to any gene: 8. The CDR3 loop spans 16 amino acids. Germline-derived CDR1 and CDR2 are SGHNT and YYREEE (reference sequence). The complete variable domain, with remaining parts taken from reference TRBV5-4 and TRBJ2-7, reads ETGVTQSPTHLIKTRGQQVTLRCSSQSGHNTVSWYQQALGQGPQFIFQYYREEENGRGNFPPRFSGLQFPNYSSELNVNALELDDSALYLCASSSGLAGVWDEQYFGPGTRLTVT.

The J gene is TRBJ2-3, the V gene TRBV30; 9 bases line up with TRBD2. CDR1 is GTSNPN, CDR2 SVGIG, per germline (reference sequence). The trim removed 2 bases at V and 4 bases at J, leaving 10 bases unmatched. The CDR3 consists of 16 residues. CDR3 bases: TGTGCCTGGAGTTGGGGTCTAGCGGGATCAGCAGATACGCAGTATTTT. Translating it yields CAWSWGLAGSADTQYF.

This sequence joins TRBV6-5 and TRBJ2-1; 7 bases line up with TRBD2. CDR3 length: 15 residues. V lost 4 bases and J lost 7; bases outside the gene matches: 10. CDR1 MNHEY and CDR2 SVGAGI come from the germline V gene. The CDR3 is CASSSRAGVDNEQFF. The CDR3 nucleotides are TGTGCCAGCAGTTCGCGGGCGGGAGTTGATAATGAGCAGTTCTTC.

The V call is TRBV19, the J call TRBJ2-3; 7 bases match TRBD2. V lost 5 bases to trimming and J lost 4 bases; unmatched junction nucleotides: 3. Germline V gene sequence: CDR1 LNHDA, CDR2 SQIVND (reference sequence). The CDR3 is made up of 13 amino acids. CDR3 amino acids: CASSWRESDTQYF. CDR3 nucleotide sequence: TGTGCCAGTAGTTGGCGGGAGTCAGATACGCAGTATTTT.

This clone was counted a single time. The chain has TRBV30 and TRBJ2-4; tentatively, D is TRBD1 (5 bases). Trimming shortened V by 3 bases and J by 2 bases, and 14 bases separated the two germline ends. CDR1 and CDR2 (germline): GTSNPN, SVGIG (reference sequence). The CDR3 has 15 residues. The CDR3 protein is CAWRDPDSPKNIQYF. The DNA of the CDR3 is TGTGCCTGGAGAGATCCTGACAGCCCCAAAAACATTCAGTACTTC.

CDR3 region: CSVRTRSSYEQYF. The CDR3 DNA follows: TGCAGCGTAAGGACTCGAAGCTCCTACGAGCAGTACTTC. This chain links TRBV29-1 with TRBJ2-7; D possibly corresponds to TRBD2 (5 bases). The CDR3 is made up of 13 amino acids. Per the germline V gene, CDR1 is SQVTM and CDR2 is ANQGSEA. V gave up 6 bases and J gave up 0 bases, with 12 bases separating them.

The chain employs TRBV5-4 and TRBJ2-7, with 11 bases aligning to TRBD2. The ends lost 4 bases at V and 3 bases at J; junction bases unmatched: 6. Germline V gene data show CDR1 as SGHNT and CDR2 as YYREEE (reference sequence). The CDR3 is made up of 15 amino acids. Here the CDR3 DNA reads TGTGCCAGCAGCCCTGGACTAGCGGGTAGCTACGAGCAGTACTTC. Amino acids: CASSPGLAGSYEQYF.

The V call is TRBV5-4, the J call TRBJ2-1; 16 bases fit TRBD2. This CDR3 is 17 amino acids long. The V gene end was trimmed by 4 bases and the J gene end by 9 bases; junction bases not matched to a gene: 10. CDR1 and CDR2 from the germline V gene are SGHNT and YYREEE (reference sequence). For the CDR3, the DNA is TGTGCCAGCAGCACGCCCGGGACTAGCGGGGGGGTATTTGAGCAGTTCTTC. Protein sequence: CASSTPGTSGGVFEQFF.

In regard to this clone: Different DNA sequences within this sample yield the same CDR3. This rearrangement joins TRBV20-1 to TRBJ1-2, with D possibly TRBD1 on 5 matching bases. Trimming cost V 2 bases and J 5 bases, with 6 bases left between them. The V gene's germline CDR1 is DFQATT and CDR2 SNEGSKA (reference sequence). The CDR3 has 11 residues. For the CDR3, the DNA is TGCAGTGCTAGACAGGGTTATGGCTACACCTTC. It encodes CSARQGYGYTF.

The chain couples TRBV5-1 to TRBJ1-2; 9 nucleotides align to TRBD1. This CDR3 comprises 15 residues. Germline CDR1 reads SGHRS; CDR2 reads YFSETQ. Trimming cost V 4 bases and J 4 bases; bases outside gene matches: 8. CDR3 residues: CASSARQGQGYGYTF. DNA for the CDR3: TGCGCCAGCAGCGCACGTCAGGGACAGGGCTATGGCTACACCTTC.

The CDR3 sequence is CASSGGTSGRNEQYF. The CDR3 DNA is TGTGCCAGCAGTGGCGGGACTAGCGGGAGAAACGAGCAGTACTTC. The chain couples TRBV6-1 to TRBJ2-7, with 14 bases fitting TRBD2. J was trimmed by 5 bases and V by 4 bases; bases with no gene match: 4. The CDR3 consists of 15 residues. Germline CDR1 and CDR2: MNHNS and SASEGT.